This TCR beta chain was retrieved from a study of post-analysis software for immune sequencing data. The wider study: Some patients lacked subtype; others had relapsing-remitting, secondary progressive or progressive-relapsing disease.

Included in the TCR beta cDNA libraries were unique molecular identifiers. MiXCR, run by TCRdb on the PCR reads, gives a single entry per CDR3 protein. The table shows 600,000 to 750,000 distinct CDR3 sequences, with around 64% occurring only once. Whole-study results and caveats: Controls showed significantly higher normalized Chao1 diversity than did multiple sclerosis patients. There were a few TRBV segments more frequent in patients than controls, and TRBV5-6, TRBV5-1 and TRBV20-1 were among them.

This CDR3 has 17 residues. J gave up 0 bases and V 6 bases, and 10 bases lay outside the gene matches. Details on this clonotype: Its antigen is as yet unknown.

The rearrangement links TRBV12-3 or TRBV12-4 to TRBJ2-1; 8 bases are shared with TRBD2. The TCR comes from a girl aged 2 to 10 with multiple sclerosis. Specimen: blood. The chain's CDR3 is CASRRFSGGSSYNEQFF. CDR3 DNA sequence: TGTGCCAGCAGAAGATTCAGCGGGGGTAGCTCCTACAATGAGCAGTTCTTC.